The rows below give T cell receptor beta chains drawn from one sample of a study of memory CD4+ T cells and cytomegalovirus serostatus. Sequencing used immunoSEQ multiplex PCR; TCRdb keeps in-frame clones, though not all of them. Of more than 45,000 clones listed, roughly 77% are singletons. The sample consisted of memory CD4+ T cells from blood. The origin of the receptors is an adult in good health and CMV-seronegative. The CDR3 runs from the conserved cysteine through the conserved F or W. D genes are given only for firm matches. Expanded clones are given a class, and other clones once, few, many or no size at all.

>TRBV7-9|13|NA|NA|TRBJ1-5
TGTGCCAGCAGCTTAAACGCTAATCAGCCCCAGCATTTT
CASSLNANQPQHF
>TRBV25-1|11|NA|NA|TRBJ1-2
TGTGCCAGCAGTGAAATCTATGGCTACACCTTC
CASSEIYGYTF
>TRBV5-6|14|NA|few|TRBJ1-2
TGTGCCAGCAGCCTCCTCCTCAACCCCTATGGCTACACCTTC
CASSLLLNPYGYTF
>TRBV10-3|18|NA|NA|TRBJ1-2
TGTGCCATCCAATCGATAATGGTCGCTAGCAGGGGTTGGGGTGGCTACACCTTC
CAIQSIMVASRGWGGYTF
>TRBV6-5|14|NA|once|TRBJ1-5
TGTGCCAGCAGATCCCCGCATAGCAATCAGCCCCAGCATTTT
CASRSPHSNQPQHF
>TRBV28|18|NA|NA|TRBJ1-5
TGTGCCAGCAGTTCCCCCTTAGGCGGGGTGGGGTTCAATCAGCCCCAGCATTTT
CASSSPLGGVGFNQPQHF
>TRBV7-2|13|NA|NA|TRBJ1-3
TGTGCCAGCAGCTCACAGGGTTTCGACACCATATATTTT
CASSSQGFDTIYF
>TRBV5-4|15|NA|NA|TRBJ2-5
TGTGCCAGCAGCTTAGGAGGAAACCAGAAACTGGCCCAGTACTTC
CASSLGGNQKLAQYF
>TRBV4-1|16|NA|few|TRBJ1-5
TGCGCCAGCAGCCAAGATTCGGGGGCGATGGATCAGCCCCAGCATTTT
CASSQDSGAMDQPQHF
>TRBV19|17|TRBD1|NA|TRBJ1-2
TGTGCCAGTAGTACACCCAGGGGGTCGGGACTACCCGGTGGCTACACCTTC
CASSTPRGSGLPGGYTF
>TRBV11-2|11|NA|once|TRBJ1-4
TGTGCCAGCAGCCCAAGCGGGGGGTTGGTTTTT
CASSPSGGLVF
>TRBV7-6|15|TRBD1|NA|TRBJ1-4
TGTGCCAGCAGCCCCGGGACAGGGGAGAATGAAAAACTGTTTTTT
CASSPGTGENEKLFF
>TRBV9|13|NA|NA|TRBJ1-3
TGTGCCAGCAGTGTACCGGGCCGAAACACCATATATTTT
CASSVPGRNTIYF
>TRBV19|15|NA|few|TRBJ1-1
TGTGCCAGTAGTCCGCCCGGCGGTCCTAGCACTGAAGCTTTCTTT
CASSPPGGPSTEAFF
>TRBV6-1|10|NA|NA|TRBJ2-2
TGTGCCATAAACACCGGGGAGCTGTTTTTT
CAINTGELFF
>TRBV5-1|18|NA|NA|TRBJ2-3
TGCGCCAGCAGCTTGTTGGGGGGCCGACAAACTAGCACAGATACGCAGTATTTT
CASSLLGGRQTSTDTQYF
>TRBV28|15|NA|NA|TRBJ1-1
TGTGCCAGCAGTTCTCCTAGGGGGGGGGACACTGAAGCTTTCTTT
CASSSPRGGDTEAFF
>TRBV30|12|NA|once|TRBJ1-1
TGTGCCTGGAGTGTGAGGGTCACTGAAGCTTTCTTT
CAWSVRVTEAFF
>TRBV4-2|16|NA|NA|TRBJ2-5
TGTGCCAGCAGCCAAGATAGGGCAGGGAGGTATGAGACCCAGTACTTC
CASSQDRAGRYETQYF
>TRBV18|14|NA|once|TRBJ1-2
TGTGCCAGCTCACCCCGACAGGATACCTATGGCTACACCTTC
CASSPRQDTYGYTF
>TRBV28|14|NA|few|TRBJ1-2
TGTGCCAGCAGTTCCCCCTCGGGGGGCTATGGCTACACCTTC
CASSSPSGGYGYTF
>TRBV11-2|15|NA|NA|TRBJ2-1
TGTGCCAGCAGCTTAGATCGCACAGGGAGTAATGAGCAGTTCTTC
CASSLDRTGSNEQFF
>TRBV5-4|17|TRBD1|NA|TRBJ2-2
TGTGCCAGCAGCTTCCACCTGACAGGGGGTCGGACCGGGGAGCTGTTTTTT
CASSFHLTGGRTGELFF
>TRBV19|17|TRBD1|NA|TRBJ1-2
TGTGCCAGTAGTATAGGAACAGGGGGCGCATCTAACTATGGCTACACCTTC
CASSIGTGGASNYGYTF
>TRBV5-1|14|NA|NA|TRBJ2-2
TGCGCCAGCACCCGGGACTTGAACACCGGGGAGCTGTTTTTT
CASTRDLNTGELFF
>TRBV7-2|14|TRBD1|NA|TRBJ1-2
TGTGCCAGCAGCGCTTCCGGGACAGGGAAAGGCTACACCTTC
CASSASGTGKGYTF
>TRBV7-2|15|TRBD1|NA|TRBJ1-5
TGTGCCAGCAGCTTGGGGGACAGTAGCAATCAGCCCCAGCATTTT
CASSLGDSSNQPQHF
>TRBV9|14|NA|NA|TRBJ2-7
TGTGCCAGCAGCCCCGCCTCCACATCCTACGAGCAGTACTTC
CASSPASTSYEQYF
>TRBV5-6|15|NA|once|TRBJ1-2
TGTGCCAGCAACTATCAATCGGGAGGAGGAAAAGGCTACACCTTC
CASNYQSGGGKGYTF
>TRBV11-2|16|TRBD1|NA|TRBJ2-3
TGTGCCAGCAGCCCATCGGGACAGGGGAAGACAGATACGCAGTATTTT
CASSPSGQGKTDTQYF
>TRBV11-2|13|NA|NA|TRBJ2-2
TGTGCCAGCAGTACAGGGTTCACCGGGGAGCTGTTTTTT
CASSTGFTGELFF
>TRBV5-4|14|NA|once|TRBJ2-2
TGTGCCAGCAGCTCGGACCTGAACACCGGGGAGCTGTTTTTT
CASSSDLNTGELFF